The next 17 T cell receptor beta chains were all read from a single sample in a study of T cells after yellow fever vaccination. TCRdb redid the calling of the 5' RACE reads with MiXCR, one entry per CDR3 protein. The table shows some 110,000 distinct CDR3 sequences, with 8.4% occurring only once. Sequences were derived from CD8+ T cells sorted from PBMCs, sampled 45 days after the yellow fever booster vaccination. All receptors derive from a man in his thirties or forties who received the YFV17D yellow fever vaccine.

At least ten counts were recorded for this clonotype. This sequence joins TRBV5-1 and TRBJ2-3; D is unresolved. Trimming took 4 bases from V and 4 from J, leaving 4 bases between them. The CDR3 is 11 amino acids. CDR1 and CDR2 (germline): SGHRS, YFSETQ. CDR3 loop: CASSKADTQYF. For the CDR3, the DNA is TGCGCCAGCAGCAAAGCAGATACGCAGTATTTT.

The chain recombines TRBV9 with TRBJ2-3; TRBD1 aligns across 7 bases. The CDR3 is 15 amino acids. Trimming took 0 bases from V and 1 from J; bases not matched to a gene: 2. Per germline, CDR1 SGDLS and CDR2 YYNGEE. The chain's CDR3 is CASSVGDSRTDTQYF. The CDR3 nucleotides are TGTGCCAGCAGCGTAGGGGACAGCCGCACAGATACGCAGTATTTT. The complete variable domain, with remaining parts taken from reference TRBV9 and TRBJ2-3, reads DSGVTQTPKHLITATGQRVTLRCSPRSGDLSVYWYQQSLDQGLQFLIQYYNGEERAKGNILERFSAQQFPDLHSELNLSSLELGDSALYFCASSVGDSRTDTQYFGPGTRLTVL.

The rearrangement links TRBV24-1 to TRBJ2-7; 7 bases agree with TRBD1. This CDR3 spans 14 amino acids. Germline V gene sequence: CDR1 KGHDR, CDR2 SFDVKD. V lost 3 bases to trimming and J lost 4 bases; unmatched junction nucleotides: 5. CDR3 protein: CATSDRDRQYEQYF. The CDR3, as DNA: TGTGCCACCAGTGATAGGGACAGACAATACGAGCAGTACTTC.

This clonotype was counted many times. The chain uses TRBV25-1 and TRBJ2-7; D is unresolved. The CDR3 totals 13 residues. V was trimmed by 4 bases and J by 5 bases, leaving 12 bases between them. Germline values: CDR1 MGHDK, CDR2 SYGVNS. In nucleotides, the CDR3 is TGTGCCAGCAGTGCAATAGGGTGGCACGAGCAGTACTTC. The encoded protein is CASSAIGWHEQYF.

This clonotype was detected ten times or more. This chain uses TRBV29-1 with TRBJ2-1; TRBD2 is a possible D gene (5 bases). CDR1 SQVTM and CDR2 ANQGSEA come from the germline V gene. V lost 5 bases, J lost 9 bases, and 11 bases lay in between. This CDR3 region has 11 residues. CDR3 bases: TGCAGCGTTCCCCTAGCCGGTGAGCAGTTCTTC. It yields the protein CSVPLAGEQFF.

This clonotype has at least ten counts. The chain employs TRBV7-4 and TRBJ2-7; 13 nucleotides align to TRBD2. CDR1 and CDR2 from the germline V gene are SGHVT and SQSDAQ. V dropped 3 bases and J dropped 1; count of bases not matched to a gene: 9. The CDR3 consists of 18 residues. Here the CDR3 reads CASSFPGLAGAASYEQYF. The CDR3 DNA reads TGTGCCAGCAGCTTTCCCGGACTAGCGGGAGCCGCTTCCTACGAGCAGTACTTC.

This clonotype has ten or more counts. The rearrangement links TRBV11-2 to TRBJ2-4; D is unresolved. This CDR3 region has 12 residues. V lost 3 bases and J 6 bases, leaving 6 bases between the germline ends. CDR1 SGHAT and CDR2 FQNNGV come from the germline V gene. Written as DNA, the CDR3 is TGTGCCAGCAGCTTCGAGTCAAACATTCAGTACTTC. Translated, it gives CASSFESNIQYF.

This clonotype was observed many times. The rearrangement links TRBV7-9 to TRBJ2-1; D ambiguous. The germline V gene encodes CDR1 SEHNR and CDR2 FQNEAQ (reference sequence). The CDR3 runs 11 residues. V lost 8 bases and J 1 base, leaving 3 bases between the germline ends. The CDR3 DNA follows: TGTGCCAGCTTGTCCTACAATGAGCAGTTCTTC. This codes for CASLSYNEQFF.

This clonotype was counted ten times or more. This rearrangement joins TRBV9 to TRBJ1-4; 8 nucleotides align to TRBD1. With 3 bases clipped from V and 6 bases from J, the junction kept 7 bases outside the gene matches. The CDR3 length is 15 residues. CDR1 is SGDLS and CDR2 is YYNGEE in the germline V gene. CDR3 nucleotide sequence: TGTGCCAGCAGCGCACAGACAGGGGACCATGAAAAACTGTTTTTT. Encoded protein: CASSAQTGDHEKLFF.

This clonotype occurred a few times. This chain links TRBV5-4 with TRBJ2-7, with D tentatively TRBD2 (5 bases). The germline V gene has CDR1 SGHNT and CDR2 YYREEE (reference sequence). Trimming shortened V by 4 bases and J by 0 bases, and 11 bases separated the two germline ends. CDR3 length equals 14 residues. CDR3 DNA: TGTGCCAGCAGCAGCCCCGGGGTCTCCTACGAGCAGTACTTC. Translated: CASSSPGVSYEQYF.

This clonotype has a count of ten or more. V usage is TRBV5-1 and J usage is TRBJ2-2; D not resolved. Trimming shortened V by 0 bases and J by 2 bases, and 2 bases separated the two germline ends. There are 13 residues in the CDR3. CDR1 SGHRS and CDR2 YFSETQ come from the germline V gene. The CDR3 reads CASSLGNTGELFF. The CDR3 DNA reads TGCGCCAGCAGCTTGGGTAACACCGGGGAGCTGTTTTTT.

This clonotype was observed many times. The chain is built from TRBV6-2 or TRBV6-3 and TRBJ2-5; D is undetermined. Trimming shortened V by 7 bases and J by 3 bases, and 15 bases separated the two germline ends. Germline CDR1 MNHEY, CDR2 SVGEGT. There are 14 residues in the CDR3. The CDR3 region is CASILAGEKETQYF. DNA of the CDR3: TGTGCCAGCATATTAGCCGGTGAAAAAGAGACCCAGTACTTC.

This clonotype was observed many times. CDR3 sequence: CASSLVAKRTTYEQYF. CDR3 DNA sequence: TGTGCCAGCAGCTTAGTGGCCAAGAGAACAACCTACGAGCAGTACTTC. This chain links TRBV7-9 with TRBJ2-7; D not certain. V was pared by 1 base and J by 2 bases, with 15 bases between. In germline, CDR1 is SEHNR, CDR2 FQNEAQ (reference sequence). This CDR3 is 16 amino acids long.

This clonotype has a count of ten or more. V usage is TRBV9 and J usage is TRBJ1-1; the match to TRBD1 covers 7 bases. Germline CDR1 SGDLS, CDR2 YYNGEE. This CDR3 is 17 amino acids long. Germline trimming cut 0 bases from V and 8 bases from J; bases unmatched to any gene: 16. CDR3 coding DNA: TGTGCCAGCAGCGTAGAGTCAGTTTTTTACGCAGGGGGGGAAGCTTTCTTT. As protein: CASSVESVFYAGGEAFF. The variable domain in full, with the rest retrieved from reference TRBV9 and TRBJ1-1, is DSGVTQTPKHLITATGQRVTLRCSPRSGDLSVYWYQQSLDQGLQFLIQYYNGEERAKGNILERFSAQQFPDLHSELNLSSLELGDSALYFCASSVESVFYAGGEAFFGQGTRLTVV.

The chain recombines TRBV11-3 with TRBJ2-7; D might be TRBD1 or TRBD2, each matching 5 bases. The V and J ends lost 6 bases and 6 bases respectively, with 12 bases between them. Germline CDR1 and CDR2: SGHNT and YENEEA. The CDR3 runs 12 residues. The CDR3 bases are TGTGCCAGCAGTTCCGGGACGGGCGAGCAGTACTTC. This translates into CASSSGTGEQYF.

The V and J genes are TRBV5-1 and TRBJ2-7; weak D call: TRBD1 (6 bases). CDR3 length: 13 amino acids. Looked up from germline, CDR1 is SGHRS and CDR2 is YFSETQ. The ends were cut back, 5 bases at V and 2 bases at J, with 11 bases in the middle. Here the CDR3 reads CASRTGVAYEQYF. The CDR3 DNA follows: TGCGCCAGCAGGACAGGAGTCGCCTACGAGCAGTACTTC.

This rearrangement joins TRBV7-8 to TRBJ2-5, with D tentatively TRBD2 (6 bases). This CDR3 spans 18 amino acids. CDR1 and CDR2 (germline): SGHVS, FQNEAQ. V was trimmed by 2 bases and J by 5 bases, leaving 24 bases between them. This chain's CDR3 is CASSLIGLDGSLGETQYF. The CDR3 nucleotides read TGTGCCAGCAGCTTAATCGGCCTGGACGGGAGCCTTGGGGAGACCCAGTACTTC.